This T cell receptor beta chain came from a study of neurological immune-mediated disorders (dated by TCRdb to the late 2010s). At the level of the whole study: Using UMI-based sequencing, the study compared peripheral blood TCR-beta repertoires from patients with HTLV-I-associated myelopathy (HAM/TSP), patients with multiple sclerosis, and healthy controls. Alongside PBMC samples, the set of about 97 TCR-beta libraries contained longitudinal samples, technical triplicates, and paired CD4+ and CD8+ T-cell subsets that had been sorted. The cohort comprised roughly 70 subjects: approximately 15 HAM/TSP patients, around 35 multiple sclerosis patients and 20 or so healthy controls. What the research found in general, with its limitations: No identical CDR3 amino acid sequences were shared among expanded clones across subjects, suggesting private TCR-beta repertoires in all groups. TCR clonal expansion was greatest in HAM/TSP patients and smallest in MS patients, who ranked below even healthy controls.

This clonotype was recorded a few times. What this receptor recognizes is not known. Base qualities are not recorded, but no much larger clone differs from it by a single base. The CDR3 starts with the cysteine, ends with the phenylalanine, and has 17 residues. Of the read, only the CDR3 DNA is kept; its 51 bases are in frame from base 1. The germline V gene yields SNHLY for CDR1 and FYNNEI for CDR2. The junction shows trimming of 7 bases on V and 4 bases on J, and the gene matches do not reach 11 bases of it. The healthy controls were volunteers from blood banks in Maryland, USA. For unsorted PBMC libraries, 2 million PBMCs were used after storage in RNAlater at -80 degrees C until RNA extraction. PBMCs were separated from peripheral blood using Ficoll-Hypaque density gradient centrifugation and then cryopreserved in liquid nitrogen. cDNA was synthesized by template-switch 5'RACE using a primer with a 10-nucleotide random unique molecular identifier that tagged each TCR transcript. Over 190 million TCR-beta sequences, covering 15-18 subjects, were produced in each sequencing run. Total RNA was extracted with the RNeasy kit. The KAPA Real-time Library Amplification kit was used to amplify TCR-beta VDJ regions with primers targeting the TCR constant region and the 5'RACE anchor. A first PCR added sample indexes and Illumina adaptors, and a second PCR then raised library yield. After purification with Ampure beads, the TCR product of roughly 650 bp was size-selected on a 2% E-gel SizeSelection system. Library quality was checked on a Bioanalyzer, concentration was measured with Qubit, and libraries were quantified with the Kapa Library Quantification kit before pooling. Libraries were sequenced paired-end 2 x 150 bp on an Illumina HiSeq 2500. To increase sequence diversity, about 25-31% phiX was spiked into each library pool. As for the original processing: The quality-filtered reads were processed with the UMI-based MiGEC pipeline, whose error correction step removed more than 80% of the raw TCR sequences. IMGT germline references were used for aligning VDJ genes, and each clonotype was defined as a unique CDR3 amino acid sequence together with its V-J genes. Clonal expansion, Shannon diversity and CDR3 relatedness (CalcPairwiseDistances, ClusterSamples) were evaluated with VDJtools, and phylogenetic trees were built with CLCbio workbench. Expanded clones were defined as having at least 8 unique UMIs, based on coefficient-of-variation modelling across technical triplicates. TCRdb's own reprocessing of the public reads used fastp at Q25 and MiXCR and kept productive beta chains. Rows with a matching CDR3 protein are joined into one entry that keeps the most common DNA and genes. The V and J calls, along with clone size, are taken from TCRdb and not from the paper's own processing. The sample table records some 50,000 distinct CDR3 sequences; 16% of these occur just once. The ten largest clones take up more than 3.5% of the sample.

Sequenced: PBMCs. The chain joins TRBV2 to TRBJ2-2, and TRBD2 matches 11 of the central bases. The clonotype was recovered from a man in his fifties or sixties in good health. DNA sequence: TGTGCCAGCAAGGACCCAGCCGGGACTAGCGGCACCGGGGAGCTGTTTTTT. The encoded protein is CASKDPAGTSGTGELFF.